This T cell receptor beta chain was obtained from a study of beta chain features in type 1 diabetes. Turning to the study itself: What patients shared with healthy donors was a similar profile of age, gender and cell yields.

There are 13 residues in the CDR3. The V end was cut by 0 bases, the J end by 1 base, with 6 bases between. Germline V CDR1 and CDR2: GTSNPN, SVGIG (reference sequence). The isolated RNA, all of it, was reverse transcribed, so expressed TCRB transcripts were what got sequenced. Repertoires were generated with immunoSEQ multiplex PCR, while TCRdb's copy carries only in-frame clones and drops some. The table shows some 150,000 clones, with around a tenth occurring only once. Averaging approximately 0.11 L, one heparinised blood draw came from each individual donor. Naive, central memory, regulatory and stem cell-like memory cells within the CD4+ compartment were sorted using CD45RO/CCR7/CD25/CD127/CD95/CD27.

This sequence joins TRBV30 and TRBJ2-5; D remains unclear. The sequence came from a man between 18 and 35 years old in good health. Sequencing input: central memory CD4+ T cells from blood. The chain's CDR3 is CAWSVQIQETQYF. CDR3 coding DNA: TGTGCCTGGAGTGTCCAGATCCAAGAGACCCAGTACTTC.